This is a list of T cell receptor beta chains from one sample in a study of T cell responses to AZD1222 COVID-19 vaccine. The method was immunoSEQ multiplex PCR; TCRdb's version includes in-frame clones alone and lacks a portion of them. The sample carries approximately 120,000 clones, around 87% recorded once. The sequenced sample was peripheral blood, obtained 28 days after the second AZD1222 dose. The receptors here all came from an adult who received the AZD1222 COVID-19 vaccine. CDR3s include the opening cysteine and the closing phenylalanine or tryptophan. D genes are given only for firm matches. Size is omitted from some rows. Given values are once, few, many or a class for expanded clones.

d_call	v_call	clone_size	j_call	cdr3_nt	cdr3_aa
TRBD2	TRBV7-2	.	TRBJ2-5	TGTGCCAGCAGCTTCCAGCGGGGCGGGGAGACCCAGTACTTC	CASSFQRGGETQYF
TRBD1	TRBV7-2	.	TRBJ1-2	TGTGCCAGCAGCTTAATGGGACAGGGGAGCTATGGCTACACCTTC	CASSLMGQGSYGYTF
.	TRBV14	once	TRBJ1-2	TGTGCCAGCAGTCCGCAGGGAGTTAACTATGGCTACACCTTC	CASSPQGVNYGYTF
.	TRBV5-1	.	TRBJ2-5	TGCGCCAGCAGCTTGGCCAAGGAGACCCAGTACTTC	CASSLAKETQYF
.	TRBV9	.	TRBJ2-5	TGTGCCAGCAGCGTAAACGTGAGACAGTTAAAGACCCAGTACTTC	CASSVNVRQLKTQYF
TRBD1	TRBV30	.	TRBJ1-3	TGTGCCTGGAGTAGAGGGCTGGACAGGATTGGAAACACCATATATTTT	CAWSRGLDRIGNTIYF
TRBD1	TRBV5-6	.	TRBJ2-5	TGTGCCAGCAGCTTGCCCTGGACAGGGAAAGAGACCCAGTACTTC	CASSLPWTGKETQYF
TRBD2	TRBV7-2	.	TRBJ2-7	TGTGCCAGCAGCTCGCGACTAGCACGCGAGCAGTACTTC	CASSSRLAREQYF
TRBD2	TRBV5-1	.	TRBJ2-7	TGCGCCAGCAGCTTGACTAGCGACTACGAGCAGTACTTC	CASSLTSDYEQYF
.	TRBV28	.	TRBJ2-5	TGTGCCAGCAGTTCTCACAAGGGGGTTACTCAAGAGACCCAGTACTTC	CASSSHKGVTQETQYF
TRBD1	TRBV7-9	.	TRBJ1-2	TGTGCCAGCAGCTTTACAGGGGCCTATGGCTACACCTTC	CASSFTGAYGYTF
.	TRBV7-9	.	TRBJ1-6	TGTGCCAGCAGCTTAGTGGGACTGCACTCACCCCTCCACTTT	CASSLVGLHSPLHF
.	TRBV12-3/TRBV12-4	.	TRBJ2-7	TGTGCCAGCAGTTTAGCGGGGGACGAGCAGTACTTC	CASSLAGDEQYF
TRBD2	TRBV7-6	.	TRBJ2-5	TGTGCCAGCAGCTTAAGTAGTAGCGGGGGCCCGTACCAAGAGACCCAGTACTTC	CASSLSSSGGPYQETQYF
TRBD1	TRBV6-6	.	TRBJ2-5	TGTGCCAGCACCGACAGGGGGCCTGAGACCCAGTACTTC	CASTDRGPETQYF
TRBD2	TRBV28	.	TRBJ2-7	TGTGCCAGCAGCGAAACCCTTGGACTAGGGATCGGCAACGAGCAGTACTTC	CASSETLGLGIGNEQYF
.	TRBV29-1	.	TRBJ2-7	TGCAGCGTCCTTAGTTCCTACGAGCAGTACTTC	CSVLSSYEQYF
.	TRBV7-3	.	TRBJ2-6	TGTGCCAGCAGCCCAAGACCCGGTGACCGCGTATTTTCTGGGGCCAACGTCCTGACTTTC	CASSPRPGDRVFSGANVLTF
TRBD2	TRBV7-2	.	TRBJ2-3	TGTGCCAGCAGCTTAGCCCATAGCGGGGCCACAGATACGCAGTATTTT	CASSLAHSGATDTQYF
TRBD1	TRBV30	.	TRBJ1-6	TGTGCCTGGAGTGTATACGGACAGGGGTTGACACCCCTCCACTTT	CAWSVYGQGLTPLHF
.	TRBV5-1	once	TRBJ1-6	TGCGCCAGCAGCTTCACAATTCCGGGACGCTCCTATAATTCACCCCTCCACTTT	CASSFTIPGRSYNSPLHF
.	TRBV20-1	.	TRBJ1-1	TGCAGTGCTCGTGTGGGGGGCTGGACTGAAGCTTTCTTT	CSARVGGWTEAFF
.	TRBV13	.	TRBJ2-3	TGTGCCAGCAGCTCCCGCGGTTTCACAGATACGCAGTATTTT	CASSSRGFTDTQYF
TRBD2	TRBV4-2	few	TRBJ2-3	TGTGCCAGCAGCCAACGGGCTGTATCGACTAGCATAGGTACAGATACGCAGTATTTT	CASSQRAVSTSIGTDTQYF
.	TRBV10-3	.	TRBJ2-5	TGTGCCATCAGTGAGTCGTCGGGGGCGGAGGAGACCCAGTACTTC	CAISESSGAEETQYF
TRBD1	TRBV6-5	.	TRBJ1-3	TGTGCCAGCAGGCGGACAGGAGGAAACACCATATATTTT	CASRRTGGNTIYF